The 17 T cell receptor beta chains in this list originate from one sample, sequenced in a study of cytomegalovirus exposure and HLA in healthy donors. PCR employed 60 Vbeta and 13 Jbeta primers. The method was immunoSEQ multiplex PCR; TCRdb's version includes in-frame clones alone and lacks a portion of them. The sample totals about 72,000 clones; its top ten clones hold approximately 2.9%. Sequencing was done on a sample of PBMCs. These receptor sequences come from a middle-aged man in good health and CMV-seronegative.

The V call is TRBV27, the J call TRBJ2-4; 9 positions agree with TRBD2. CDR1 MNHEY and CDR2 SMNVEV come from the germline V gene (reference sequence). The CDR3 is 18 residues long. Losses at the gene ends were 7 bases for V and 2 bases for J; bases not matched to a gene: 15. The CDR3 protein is CASMVRVAGERTKNIQYF. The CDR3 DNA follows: TGTGCCAGCATGGTCAGGGTAGCGGGGGAACGGACCAAAAACATTCAGTACTTC.

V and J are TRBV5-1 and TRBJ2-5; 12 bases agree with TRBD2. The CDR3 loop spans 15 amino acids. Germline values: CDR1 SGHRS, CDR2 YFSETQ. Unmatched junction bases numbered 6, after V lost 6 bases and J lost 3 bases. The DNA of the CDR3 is TGCGCCAGCAAGACTAGCGGGGGTGGTGAAGAGACCCAGTACTTC. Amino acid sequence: CASKTSGGGEETQYF.

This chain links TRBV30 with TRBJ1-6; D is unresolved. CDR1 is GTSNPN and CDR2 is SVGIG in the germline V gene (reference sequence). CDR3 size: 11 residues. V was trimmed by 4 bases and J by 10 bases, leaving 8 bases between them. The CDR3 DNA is TGTGCCTGGAATTCCTACTCACCCCTCCACTTT. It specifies CAWNSYSPLHF.

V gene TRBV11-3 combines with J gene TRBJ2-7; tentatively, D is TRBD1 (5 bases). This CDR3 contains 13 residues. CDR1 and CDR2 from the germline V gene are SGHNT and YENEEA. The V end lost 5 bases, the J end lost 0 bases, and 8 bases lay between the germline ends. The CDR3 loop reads CASSADSSYEQYF. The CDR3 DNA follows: TGTGCCAGCAGCGCCGACAGCTCCTACGAGCAGTACTTC.

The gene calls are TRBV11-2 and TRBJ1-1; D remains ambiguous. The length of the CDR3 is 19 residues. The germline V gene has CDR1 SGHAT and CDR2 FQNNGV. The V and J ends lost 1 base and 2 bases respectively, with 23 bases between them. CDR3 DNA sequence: TGTGCCAGCAGCTTAGCAGGCAGGCGGGTGGGTACTCAAAACACTGAAGCTTTCTTT. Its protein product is CASSLAGRRVGTQNTEAFF.

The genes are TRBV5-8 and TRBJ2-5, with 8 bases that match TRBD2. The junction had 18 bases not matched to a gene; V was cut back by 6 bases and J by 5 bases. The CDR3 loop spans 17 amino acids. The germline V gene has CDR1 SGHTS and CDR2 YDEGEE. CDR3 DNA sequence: TGTGCCAGCACCCACGTAGGGTCCGGGGGGGCCGTTGAGACCCAGTACTTC. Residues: CASTHVGSGGAVETQYF.

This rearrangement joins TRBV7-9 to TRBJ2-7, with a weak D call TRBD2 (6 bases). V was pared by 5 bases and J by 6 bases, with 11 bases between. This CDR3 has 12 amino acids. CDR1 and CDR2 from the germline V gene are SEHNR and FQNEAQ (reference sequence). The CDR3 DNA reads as TGTGCCAGCAGCCCTTTGGAGGGCGAGCAGTACTTC. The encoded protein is CASSPLEGEQYF.

The CDR3 here is CASSQGQNHRIKLFF. The CDR3, as DNA: TGCGCCAGCAGTCAGGGCCAGAACCATAGGATAAAACTGTTTTTT. The chain couples TRBV23-1 to TRBJ1-4; D remains ambiguous. TRBV23-1 is placed among ORFs of uncertain function. V dropped 3 bases and J dropped 10 bases, with 18 bases sitting between them. The CDR3 sequence is 15 residues long.

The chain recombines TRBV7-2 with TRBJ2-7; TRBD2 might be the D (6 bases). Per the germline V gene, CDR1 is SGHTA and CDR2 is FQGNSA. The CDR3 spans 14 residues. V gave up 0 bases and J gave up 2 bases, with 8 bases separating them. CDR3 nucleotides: TGTGCCAGCAGCTTAGCAGGCGGGACCTACGAGCAGTACTTC. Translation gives CASSLAGGTYEQYF.

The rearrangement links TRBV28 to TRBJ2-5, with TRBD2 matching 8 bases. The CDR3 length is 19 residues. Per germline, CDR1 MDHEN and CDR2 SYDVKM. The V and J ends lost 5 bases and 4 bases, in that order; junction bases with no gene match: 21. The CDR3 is CASSLNFRSLAGGGETQYF. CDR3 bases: TGTGCCAGCAGTCTCAACTTTCGGTCTCTAGCGGGTGGGGGAGAGACCCAGTACTTC.

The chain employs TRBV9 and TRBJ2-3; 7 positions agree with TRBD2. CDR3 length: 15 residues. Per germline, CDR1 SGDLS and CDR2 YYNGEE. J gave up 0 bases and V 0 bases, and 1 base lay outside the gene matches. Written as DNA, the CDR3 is TGTGCCAGCAGCGTAGCTAGCGGAAGCACAGATACGCAGTATTTT. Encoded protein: CASSVASGSTDTQYF.

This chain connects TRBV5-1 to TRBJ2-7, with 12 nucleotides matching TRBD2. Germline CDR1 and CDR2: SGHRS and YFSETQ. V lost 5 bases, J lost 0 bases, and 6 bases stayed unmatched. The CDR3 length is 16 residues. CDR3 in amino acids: CASSYGLAGTSYEQYF. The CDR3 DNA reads TGCGCCAGCAGTTACGGACTAGCGGGGACCTCCTACGAGCAGTACTTC. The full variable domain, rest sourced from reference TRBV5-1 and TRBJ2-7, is KAGVTQTPRYLIKTRGQQVTLSCSPISGHRSVSWYQQTPGQGLQFLFEYFSETQRNKGNFPGRFSGRQFSNSRSEMNVSTLELGDSALYLCASSYGLAGTSYEQYFGPGTRLTVT.

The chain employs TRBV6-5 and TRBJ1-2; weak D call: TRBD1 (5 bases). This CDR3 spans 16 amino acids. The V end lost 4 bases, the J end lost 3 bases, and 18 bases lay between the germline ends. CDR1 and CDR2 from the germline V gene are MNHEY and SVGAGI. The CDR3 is CASSSPGGRGDYGYTF. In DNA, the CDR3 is TGTGCCAGCAGTTCCCCGGGGGGAAGGGGAGACTATGGCTACACCTTC.

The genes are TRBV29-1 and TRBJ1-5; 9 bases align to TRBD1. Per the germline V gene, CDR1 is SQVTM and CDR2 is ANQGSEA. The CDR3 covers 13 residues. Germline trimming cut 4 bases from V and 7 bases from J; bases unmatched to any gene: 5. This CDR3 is CSVVDRGDQPQHF. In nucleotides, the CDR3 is TGCAGCGTTGTTGACAGGGGGGACCAGCCCCAGCATTTT.

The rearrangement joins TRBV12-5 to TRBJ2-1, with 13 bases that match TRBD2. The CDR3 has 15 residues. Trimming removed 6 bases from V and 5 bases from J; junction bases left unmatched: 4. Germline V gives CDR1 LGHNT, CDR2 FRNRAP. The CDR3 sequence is CASGIGLAGDNEQFF. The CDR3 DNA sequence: TGTGCTAGTGGAATCGGACTAGCGGGAGACAATGAGCAGTTCTTC.

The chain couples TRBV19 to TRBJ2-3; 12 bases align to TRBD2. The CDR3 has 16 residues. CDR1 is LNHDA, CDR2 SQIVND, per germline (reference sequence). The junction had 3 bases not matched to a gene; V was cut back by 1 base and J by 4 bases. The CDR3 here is CASSIGLAGASDTQYF. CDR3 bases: TGTGCCAGTAGTATAGGACTAGCGGGGGCCTCAGATACGCAGTATTTT.

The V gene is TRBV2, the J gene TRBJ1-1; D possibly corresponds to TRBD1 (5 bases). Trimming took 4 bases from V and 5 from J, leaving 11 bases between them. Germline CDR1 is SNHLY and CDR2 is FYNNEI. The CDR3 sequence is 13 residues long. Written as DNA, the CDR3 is TGTGCCAGCAGTGGGGCCCAGGGAACTGAAGCTTTCTTT. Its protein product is CASSGAQGTEAFF.